This passage covers 21 T cell receptor beta chains from one sample sequenced in a study of regulatory T cells in long-lasting Graves disease. Time point noted: persistent/refractory GD, antithyroid drugs over 5 years with positive TRAb. RNA extracted from PBMCs served as the sequencing template. To make TCR beta libraries, researchers used iRepertoire HTBI primers and Arm-PCR of CDR3 regions. TCRdb fed the multiplex PCR reads into MiXCR, producing one record per CDR3 protein. The sample lists approximately 500,000 distinct CDR3 sequences, under 25% occurring once. Sequencing used peripheral blood mononuclear cells (PBMCs), obtained when the disease was refractory, from a patient treated with antithyroid drugs. The origin of the receptors is a female donor with Graves disease.

A remark on this clonotype: A much more abundant neighbour one base away suggests this may be a read error. This chain joins TRBV2 and TRBJ2-1; D possibly uses TRBD1 or TRBD2 (5 bases each). Germline V gene lookup returns CDR1 SNHLY and CDR2 FYNNEI. The CDR3 sequence is 14 residues long. Trimming stripped 6 bases from V and 5 bases from J, with 14 bases between. The CDR3 sequence: CASSHVGENNEQFF. DNA of the CDR3: TGTGCCAGCAGCCACGTGGGGGAAAACAATGAGCAGTTCTTC.

Here the CDR3 DNA reads TGTGCCAGCAGCGAACACTTGCGGGATCAGCCCCAGCATTTT. It codes for CASSEHLRDQPQHF. This chain uses TRBV6-2 or TRBV6-3 with TRBJ1-5; no firm D call. The CDR3 extends over 14 amino acids. V gave up 6 bases and J gave up 5 bases, with 14 bases separating them. Germline V CDR1 and CDR2: MNHEY, SVGEGT.

This clonotype was seen more than once but under ten times. The chain employs TRBV11-3 and TRBJ1-5, with D perhaps matching TRBD1 (5 bases). This CDR3 has 16 residues. Germline loops: CDR1 SGHNT, CDR2 YENEEA. The germline V and J ends were trimmed by 1 base and 1 base, with 11 bases remaining between them. The CDR3 loop reads CASSLVSRASNQPQHF. The DNA for the CDR3 is TGTGCCAGCAGCTTAGTCTCCAGGGCGAGCAATCAGCCCCAGCATTTT. The full variable domain, with the rest looked up from reference TRBV11-3 and TRBJ1-5, is EAGVVQSPRYKIIEKKQPVAFWCNPISGHNTLYWYLQNLGQGPELLIRYENEEAVDDSQLPKDRFSAERLKGVDSTLKIQPAELGDSAVYLCASSLVSRASNQPQHFGDGTRLSIL.

V and J are TRBV19 and TRBJ1-1; D might be TRBD1 (5 bases). Trimming cost V 8 bases and J 4 bases, with 14 bases left between them. Germline CDR1 and CDR2: LNHDA and SQIVND (reference sequence). This CDR3 contains 13 residues. The CDR3 region has the DNA TGTGCCAGTTCCGGGACCGTGAGCACTGAAGCTTTCTTT. Amino acid sequence: CASSGTVSTEAFF.

This clonotype was detected ten times or more. J is TRBJ1-4 and V is TRBV28; 7 bases are a match to TRBD1. CDR1 is MDHEN and CDR2 is SYDVKM in the germline V gene. The V segment lost 6 bases and the J segment 5 bases; nucleotides outside the gene matches: 9. The CDR3 is 15 amino acids. CDR3 residues: CASRSAGGLNEKLFF. In DNA form, the CDR3 reads TGTGCCAGCAGATCCGCAGGGGGTTTGAATGAAAAACTGTTTTTT.

This clonotype was observed many times. The chain combines TRBV7-9 with TRBJ2-7; 7 nucleotides align to TRBD1. Germline-derived CDR1 and CDR2 are SEHNR and FQNEAQ (reference sequence). The V and J ends lost 5 bases and 3 bases, in that order; junction bases with no gene match: 4. The length of the CDR3 is 13 residues. The CDR3 DNA follows: TGTGCCAGCAGCCATGGACAGGACTACGAGCAGTACTTC. It encodes CASSHGQDYEQYF.

The V call is TRBV7-9, the J call TRBJ2-5, with 8 bases aligning to TRBD2. The CDR3 covers 15 residues. CDR1 is SEHNR and CDR2 is FQNEAQ in the germline V gene (reference sequence). J gave up 4 bases and V 1 base, and 5 bases lay outside the gene matches. The DNA of the CDR3 is TGTGCCAGCAGCTTAGTATCGGGACTAGGAGAGACCCAGTACTTC. It encodes CASSLVSGLGETQYF.

This clonotype was observed a handful of times. The chain carries TRBV15 and TRBJ1-1, with 8 positions matching TRBD1. J lost 10 bases, V lost 3 bases, and 7 bases had no gene match. The CDR3 is 13 amino acids. Germline lookup yields CDR1 LNHNV and CDR2 YYDKDF (reference sequence). The CDR3 DNA follows: TGTGCCACCAGCAGTCAGGGGGCGCTTGCAGCTTTCTTT. It specifies CATSSQGALAAFF. Variable domain in full (rest from reference TRBV15 and TRBJ1-1): DAMVIQNPRYQVTQFGKPVTLSCSQTLNHNVMYWYQQKSSQAPKLLFHYYDKDFNNEADTPDNFQSRRPNTSFCFLDIRSPGLGDTAMYLCATSSQGALAAFFGQGTRLTVV.

This clonotype occurred a few times. The junction differs from germline at one of its ends, possibly a read error. V usage is TRBV28 and J usage is TRBJ2-7, with D hard to call. Germline CDR1 and CDR2: MDHEN and SYDVKM. The CDR3 covers 14 residues. The CDR3 coding sequence is TGTGCCAGCAGTTTCGGAGACGGCTCCCACGAGCAGTACTTC. Translated, it gives CASSFGDGSHEQYF.

In this sample, this clonotype turned up once. J is TRBJ1-1 and V is TRBV6-9; D call uncertain. The ends were cut back, 3 bases at V and 5 bases at J, with 13 bases in the middle. Germline CDR1 and CDR2: MNHGY and SVAAGI. There are 14 residues in the CDR3. The CDR3 DNA sequence: TGTGCCAGCAGTTACGGTGGGCATGGGACTGAAGCTTTCTTT. Protein product: CASSYGGHGTEAFF.

The table lists this clonotype with many counts. V is TRBV12-3 or TRBV12-4 and J is TRBJ2-5; tentatively, D is TRBD1 or TRBD2 (5 bases each). V shed 6 bases and J shed 3 bases, with 14 bases lying between them. The CDR3 length is 14 residues. The CDR3 region is CASSGTPWEETQYF. The CDR3 DNA reads as TGTGCCAGCAGCGGGACCCCATGGGAAGAGACCCAGTACTTC.

The table lists this clonotype with a few counts. The chain is built from TRBV9 and TRBJ1-2, with 9 bases identical to TRBD1. This CDR3 has 17 amino acids. Germline assignment: CDR1 SGDLS and CDR2 YYNGEE. Trimming took 0 bases from V and 8 from J; bases not matched to a gene: 14. CDR3 bases: TGTGCCAGCAGCGTAGAGGAGTGGCAGGACAGGGGAAGAGGCTACACCTTC. Its protein is CASSVEEWQDRGRGYTF.

A note on this clonotype: A junction end diverges from the germline sequence, so it may reflect a read error. The V gene is TRBV7-7, the J gene TRBJ2-5; the D is unclear. Germline V gives CDR1 SSHAT, CDR2 FNYEAQ (reference sequence). This CDR3 has 16 residues. CDR3 region: CASSFSGLGPQETQYF. Here the CDR3 DNA reads TGTGCTAGCAGCTTCAGTGGGCTCGGGCCCCAAGAGACCCAGTACTTC. The variable domain in full, completed from reference TRBV7-7 and TRBJ2-5, reads GAGVSQSPRYKVTKRGQDVTLRCDPISSHATLYWYQQALGQGPEFLTYFNYEAQPDKSGLPSDRFSAERPEGSISTLTIQRTEQRDSAMYRCASSFSGLGPQETQYFGPGTRLLVL.

About this clonotype: This could be a read error, since a much larger clone is one nucleotide away. The J gene is TRBJ2-7, the V gene TRBV12-3 or TRBV12-4, with a possible D match to TRBD2 (7 bases). V lost 1 base and J lost 6, with 13 bases in between. This CDR3 is 14 amino acids long. The CDR3 nucleotides read TGTGCCAGCAGTTTAGGGGGGGGCCTCGTCGAGCAGTACTTC. Its protein product is CASSLGGGLVEQYF.

The chain joins TRBV13 to TRBJ2-2; D is unclear. CDR1 PRHDT and CDR2 FYEKMQ come from the germline V gene (reference sequence). With 3 bases removed from V and 0 bases from J, the gap between germline ends came to 5 bases. The CDR3 is made up of 14 amino acids. CDR3 region: CASSFWANTGELFF. DNA for the CDR3: TGTGCCAGCAGCTTCTGGGCGAACACCGGGGAGCTGTTTTTT.

This clonotype was observed many times. V is TRBV28 and J is TRBJ1-2; 7 bases line up with TRBD1. Trimming took 7 bases from V and 5 from J; bases not matched to a gene: 4. The germline V gene has CDR1 MDHEN and CDR2 SYDVKM. The CDR3 sequence is 12 residues long. Written as DNA, the CDR3 is TGTGCCAGCAAGGGGGCAGGGTATGGCTACACCTTC. It codes for CASKGAGYGYTF.

This clonotype was recorded many times. This chain links TRBV28 with TRBJ1-4; D is uncertain. CDR1 is MDHEN, CDR2 SYDVKM, per germline. CDR3 length: 13 amino acids. The V end lost 5 bases, the J end lost 8 bases, and 12 bases lay between the germline ends. CDR3 in amino acids: CASSPDRGEKLFF. The CDR3 nucleotides are TGTGCCAGCAGTCCGGATAGAGGGGAAAAACTGTTTTTT.

The chain is built from TRBV19 and TRBJ2-5; 9 bases fit TRBD2. This CDR3 comprises 14 residues. V lost 4 bases and J lost 5; bases outside the gene matches: 5. Germline CDR1 and CDR2: LNHDA and SQIVND (reference sequence). The CDR3 coding sequence is TGTGCCAGTAGTACGGGACTAGCTTGGGAGACCCAGTACTTC. It specifies CASSTGLAWETQYF.

The chain uses TRBV7-3 and TRBJ2-2; D is unclear. The germline CDR1 and CDR2 sequences are SGHTA and FQGTGA. CDR3 size: 15 residues. Trimming removed 1 base at V and 6 bases at J, with 12 bases between. This CDR3 reads CASSLRGGTAGELFF. The DNA for the CDR3 is TGTGCCAGCAGCTTAAGAGGTGGAACGGCCGGGGAGCTGTTTTTT.

This clonotype has only one observation. This clone may be a read error of a much larger clone one base away. The chain combines TRBV11-2 with TRBJ2-7; 7 nucleotides line up with TRBD2. V gave up 5 bases and J gave up 0 bases; unmatched junction bases: 10. Germline loops: CDR1 SGHAT, CDR2 FQNNGV. The CDR3 covers 16 residues. The CDR3 region is CASSLGGVRDSYEQYF. The CDR3 DNA follows: TGTGCCAGCAGCCTGGGGGGGGTACGGGACTCCTACGAGCAGTACTTC.

V usage is TRBV24-1 and J usage is TRBJ2-7, with 11 bases aligning to TRBD1. This CDR3 has 18 residues. Germline V gene lookup returns CDR1 KGHDR and CDR2 SFDVKD. After removal of 5 bases from V and 0 bases from J, the junction contained 11 bases not matched to a gene. CDR3 nucleotides: TGTGCCACCAGTGGCACCCCGGGACAGGGGGAGAGCTCCTACGAGCAGTACTTC. Protein: CATSGTPGQGESSYEQYF.